A selection of T cell receptor beta chains follows, all from one sample in a study of cytomegalovirus exposure and HLA in healthy donors. The protocol was immunoSEQ multiplex PCR, while the TCRdb copy is restricted to in-frame clones and leaves out a portion. This table holds 80,000 to 130,000 clones, roughly 75% found once. Sequencing used PBMCs. These receptors all stem from a male donor in good health and CMV-seropositive. Both conserved end residues are part of each CDR3. D genes are given only for firm matches. Clone size is not always given. Where it is, it says once, few, many or a class for expanded clones.

d_call | j_call | v_call | clone_size | cdr3_aa | cdr3_nt
TRBD1 | TRBJ1-5 | TRBV14 | . | CASSPDFAPGGIRMAYSNQPQHF | TGTGCCAGCAGCCCGGATTTTGCACCAGGGGGAATACGGATGGCATATAGCAATCAGCCCCAGCATTTT
. | TRBJ1-1 | TRBV11-2 | . | CASSLGSALNTEAFF | TGTGCCAGCAGCTTAGGATCAGCGTTGAACACTGAAGCTTTCTTT
TRBD1 | TRBJ1-4 | TRBV25-1 | . | CASSGSTGGNEKLFF | TGTGCCAGCAGTGGATCGACAGGGGGTAATGAAAAACTGTTTTTT
. | TRBJ1-3 | TRBV5-1 | . | CASSFSGTSGNTIYF | TGCGCCAGCAGCTTTTCCGGGACTTCTGGAAACACCATATATTTT
TRBD1 | TRBJ1-4 | TRBV29-1 | . | CSVETGAREKLFF | TGCAGCGTCGAAACAGGGGCGCGGGAAAAACTGTTTTTT
TRBD2 | TRBJ2-3 | TRBV2 | . | CASSGLAGGEGTQYF | TGTGCCAGCAGTGGACTAGCGGGGGGTGAGGGTACGCAGTATTTT
. | TRBJ2-6 | TRBV4-3 | few | CASSQSGGSSGANVLTF | TGCGCCAGCAGCCAATCCGGGGGTTCCTCTGGGGCCAACGTCCTGACTTTC
TRBD1 | TRBJ2-1 | TRBV5-1 | . | CASSLGRGYPNEQFF | TGCGCCAGCAGCTTGGGCAGGGGGTACCCCAATGAGCAGTTCTTC
TRBD2 | TRBJ2-7 | TRBV7-2 | . | CASSSSGGYHEQYF | TGTGCCAGCAGCTCTAGCGGGGGGTACCACGAGCAGTACTTC
TRBD1 | TRBJ2-5 | TRBV19 | once | CASSRRDREETQYF | TGTGCCAGTAGTCGCCGGGACAGAGAGGAGACCCAGTACTTC
. | TRBJ1-5 | TRBV5-4 | . | CASSRGGGLNQPQHF | TGTGCCAGCAGTCGGGGGGGAGGACTTAATCAGCCCCAGCATTTT